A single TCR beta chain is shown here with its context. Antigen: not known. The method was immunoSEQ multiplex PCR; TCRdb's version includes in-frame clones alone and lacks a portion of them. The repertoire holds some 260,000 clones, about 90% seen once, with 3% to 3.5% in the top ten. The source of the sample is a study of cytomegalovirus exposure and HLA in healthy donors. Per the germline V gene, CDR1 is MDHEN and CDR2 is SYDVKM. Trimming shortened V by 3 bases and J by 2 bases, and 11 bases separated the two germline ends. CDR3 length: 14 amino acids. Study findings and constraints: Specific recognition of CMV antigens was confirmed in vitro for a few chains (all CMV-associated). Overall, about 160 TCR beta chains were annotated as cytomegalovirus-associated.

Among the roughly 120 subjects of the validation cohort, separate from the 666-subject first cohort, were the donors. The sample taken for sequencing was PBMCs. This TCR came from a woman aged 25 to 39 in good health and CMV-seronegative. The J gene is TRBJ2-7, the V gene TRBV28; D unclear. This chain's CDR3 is CASSFAGFTYEQYF. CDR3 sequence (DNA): TGTGCCAGCAGTTTTGCCGGGTTCACCTACGAGCAGTACTTC. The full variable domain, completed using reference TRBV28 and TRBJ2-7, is DVKVTQSSRYLVKRTGEKVFLECVQDMDHENMFWYRQDPGLGLRLIYFSYDVKMKEKGDIPEGYSVSREKKERFSLILESASTNQTSMYLCASSFAGFTYEQYFGPGTRLTVT.